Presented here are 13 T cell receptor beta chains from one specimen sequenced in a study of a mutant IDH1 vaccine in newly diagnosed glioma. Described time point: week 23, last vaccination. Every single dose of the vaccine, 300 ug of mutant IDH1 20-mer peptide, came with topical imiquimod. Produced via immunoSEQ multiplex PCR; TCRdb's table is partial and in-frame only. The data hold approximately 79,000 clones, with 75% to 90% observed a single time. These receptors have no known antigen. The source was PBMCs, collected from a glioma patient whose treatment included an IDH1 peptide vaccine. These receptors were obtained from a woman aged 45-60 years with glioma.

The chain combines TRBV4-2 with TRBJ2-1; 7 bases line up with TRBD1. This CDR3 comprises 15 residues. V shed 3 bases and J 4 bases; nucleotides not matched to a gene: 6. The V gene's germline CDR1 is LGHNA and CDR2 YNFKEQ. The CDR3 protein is CASSHGTDPYNEQFF. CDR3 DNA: TGTGCCAGCAGCCATGGGACAGACCCTTACAATGAGCAGTTCTTC.

CDR3 loop: CASSQATGTESTDTQYF. The CDR3 region has the DNA TGTGCCAGCAGCCAAGCCACCGGGACAGAGAGCACAGATACGCAGTATTTT. The V call is TRBV4-2, the J call TRBJ2-3; 7 positions match TRBD1. CDR3 length equals 17 residues. Per the germline V gene, CDR1 is LGHNA and CDR2 is YNFKEQ. The junction had 7 bases not matched to a gene; V was cut back by 1 base and J by 0 bases.

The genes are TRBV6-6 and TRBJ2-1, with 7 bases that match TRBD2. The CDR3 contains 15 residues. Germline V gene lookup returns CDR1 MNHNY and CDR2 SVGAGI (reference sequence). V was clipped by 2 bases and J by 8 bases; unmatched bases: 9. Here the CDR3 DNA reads TGTGCCAGCAGTTACCCAAAGGGCGGGAGTGATGAGCAGTTCTTC. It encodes CASSYPKGGSDEQFF.

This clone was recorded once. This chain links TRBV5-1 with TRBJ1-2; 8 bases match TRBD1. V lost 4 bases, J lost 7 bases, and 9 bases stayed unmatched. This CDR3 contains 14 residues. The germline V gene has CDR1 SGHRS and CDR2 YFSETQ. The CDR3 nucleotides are TGCGCCAGCAGCCCTCGCACAACAGGGGGTGGCTACACCTTC. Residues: CASSPRTTGGGYTF.

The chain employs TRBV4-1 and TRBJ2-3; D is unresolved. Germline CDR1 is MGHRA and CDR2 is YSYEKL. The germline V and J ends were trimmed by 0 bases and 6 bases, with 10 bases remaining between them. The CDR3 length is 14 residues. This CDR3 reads CASSQEPPGDTQYF. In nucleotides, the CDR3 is TGCGCCAGCAGCCAAGAACCTCCCGGGGATACGCAGTATTTT.

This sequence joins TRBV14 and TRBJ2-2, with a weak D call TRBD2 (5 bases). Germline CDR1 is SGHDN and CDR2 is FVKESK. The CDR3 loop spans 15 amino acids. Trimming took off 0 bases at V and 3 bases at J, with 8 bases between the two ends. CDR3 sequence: CASSQDEGDTGELFF. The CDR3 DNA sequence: TGTGCCAGCAGCCAAGATGAGGGCGACACCGGGGAGCTGTTTTTT.

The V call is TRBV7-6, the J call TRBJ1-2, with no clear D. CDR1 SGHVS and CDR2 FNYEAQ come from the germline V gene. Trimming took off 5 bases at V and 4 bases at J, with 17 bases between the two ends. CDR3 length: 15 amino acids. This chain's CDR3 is CASSPLELGSYGYTF. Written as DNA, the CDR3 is TGTGCCAGCAGCCCCCTAGAATTAGGGAGCTATGGCTACACCTTC.

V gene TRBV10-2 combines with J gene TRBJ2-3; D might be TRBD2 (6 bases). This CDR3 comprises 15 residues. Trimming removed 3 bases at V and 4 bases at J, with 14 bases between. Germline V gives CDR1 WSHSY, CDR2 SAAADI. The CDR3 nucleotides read TGCGCCAGCAGTGATTCGCGGGGAAGGCCAGATACGCAGTATTTT. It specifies CASSDSRGRPDTQYF.

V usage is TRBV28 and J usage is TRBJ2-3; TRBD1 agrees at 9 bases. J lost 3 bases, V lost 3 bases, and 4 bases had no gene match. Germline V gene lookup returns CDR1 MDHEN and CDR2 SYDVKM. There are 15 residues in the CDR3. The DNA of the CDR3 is TGTGCCAGCAGTTTTCCGGGACAGGGTACAGATACGCAGTATTTT. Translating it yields CASSFPGQGTDTQYF.

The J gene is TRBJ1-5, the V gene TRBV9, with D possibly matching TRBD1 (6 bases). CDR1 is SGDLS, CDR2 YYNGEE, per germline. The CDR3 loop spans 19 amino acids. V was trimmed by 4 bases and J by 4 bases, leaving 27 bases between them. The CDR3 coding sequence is TGTGCCAGCAGCCCCTCTCGGACCGGTGGGGGGCGCGTGAATCAGCCCCAGCATTTT. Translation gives CASSPSRTGGGRVNQPQHF. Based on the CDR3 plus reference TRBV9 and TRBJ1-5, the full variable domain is DSGVTQTPKHLITATGQRVTLRCSPRSGDLSVYWYQQSLDQGLQFLIQYYNGEERAKGNILERFSAQQFPDLHSELNLSSLELGDSALYFCASSPSRTGGGRVNQPQHFGDGTRLSIL.

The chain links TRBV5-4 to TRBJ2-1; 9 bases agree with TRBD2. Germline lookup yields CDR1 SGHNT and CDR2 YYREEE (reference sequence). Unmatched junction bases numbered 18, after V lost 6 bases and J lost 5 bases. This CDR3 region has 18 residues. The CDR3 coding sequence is TGTGCCAGCATTCTGGGGGGGGAGGCTAGCGGGACTAACAATGAGCAGTTCTTC. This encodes CASILGGEASGTNNEQFF. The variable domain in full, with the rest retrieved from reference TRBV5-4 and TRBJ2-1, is ETGVTQSPTHLIKTRGQQVTLRCSSQSGHNTVSWYQQALGQGPQFIFQYYREEENGRGNFPPRFSGLQFPNYSSELNVNALELDDSALYLCASILGGEASGTNNEQFFGPGTRLTVL.

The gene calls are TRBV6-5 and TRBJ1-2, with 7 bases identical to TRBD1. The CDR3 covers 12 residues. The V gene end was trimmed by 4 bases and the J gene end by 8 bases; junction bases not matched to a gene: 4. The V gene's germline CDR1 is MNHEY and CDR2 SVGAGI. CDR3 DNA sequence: TGTGCCAGCAGTTCCCAGGGGGGCGGCTACACCTTC. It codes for CASSSQGGGYTF.

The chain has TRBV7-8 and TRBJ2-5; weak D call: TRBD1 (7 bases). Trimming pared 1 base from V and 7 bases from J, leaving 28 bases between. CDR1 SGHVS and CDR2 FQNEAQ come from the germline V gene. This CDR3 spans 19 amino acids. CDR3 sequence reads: CASSLGGGGLSTRGGTQYF. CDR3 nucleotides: TGTGCCAGCAGCTTAGGAGGGGGCGGGCTCAGTACTAGGGGAGGGACCCAGTACTTC.